This entry describes one T cell receptor beta chain. Its target is unknown. Sequence data for DNA of cultured CD4+ T cells were generated by the Oncomine TCR Beta short-read assay. TCRdb called the PCR reads again in MiXCR, with one record for every CDR3 protein. The repertoire consists of more than 15,000 distinct CDR3 sequences, with 45% to 65% occurring once and the leading ten covering about 18%. This specimen belongs to a study of vaccination and CD4 T cells after COVID-19. Noted time point: late sampling 161 to 241 days after vaccination in three convalescent patients. Treatment denoted: approximately 9-day PBMC culture with coronavirus spike peptide pools or control peptides (ViraFEST assay). This CDR3 is built from 14 residues. Germline V lookup: CDR1 MNHEY, CDR2 SVGEGT. V lost 4 bases and J lost 1, with 10 bases in between.

The sequence derives from a human donor who had recovered from COVID-19. Sequenced material: CD4+ T cells from blood, cultured in vitro, taken about 7 months after SARS-CoV-2 vaccination. V is TRBV6-2 or TRBV6-3 and J is TRBJ1-1, with D maybe TRBD1 (6 bases). CDR3 sequence (DNA): TGTGCCAGCAGTTGGGAGGGGGGGAACACTGAAGCTTTCTTT. This codes for CASSWEGGNTEAFF.